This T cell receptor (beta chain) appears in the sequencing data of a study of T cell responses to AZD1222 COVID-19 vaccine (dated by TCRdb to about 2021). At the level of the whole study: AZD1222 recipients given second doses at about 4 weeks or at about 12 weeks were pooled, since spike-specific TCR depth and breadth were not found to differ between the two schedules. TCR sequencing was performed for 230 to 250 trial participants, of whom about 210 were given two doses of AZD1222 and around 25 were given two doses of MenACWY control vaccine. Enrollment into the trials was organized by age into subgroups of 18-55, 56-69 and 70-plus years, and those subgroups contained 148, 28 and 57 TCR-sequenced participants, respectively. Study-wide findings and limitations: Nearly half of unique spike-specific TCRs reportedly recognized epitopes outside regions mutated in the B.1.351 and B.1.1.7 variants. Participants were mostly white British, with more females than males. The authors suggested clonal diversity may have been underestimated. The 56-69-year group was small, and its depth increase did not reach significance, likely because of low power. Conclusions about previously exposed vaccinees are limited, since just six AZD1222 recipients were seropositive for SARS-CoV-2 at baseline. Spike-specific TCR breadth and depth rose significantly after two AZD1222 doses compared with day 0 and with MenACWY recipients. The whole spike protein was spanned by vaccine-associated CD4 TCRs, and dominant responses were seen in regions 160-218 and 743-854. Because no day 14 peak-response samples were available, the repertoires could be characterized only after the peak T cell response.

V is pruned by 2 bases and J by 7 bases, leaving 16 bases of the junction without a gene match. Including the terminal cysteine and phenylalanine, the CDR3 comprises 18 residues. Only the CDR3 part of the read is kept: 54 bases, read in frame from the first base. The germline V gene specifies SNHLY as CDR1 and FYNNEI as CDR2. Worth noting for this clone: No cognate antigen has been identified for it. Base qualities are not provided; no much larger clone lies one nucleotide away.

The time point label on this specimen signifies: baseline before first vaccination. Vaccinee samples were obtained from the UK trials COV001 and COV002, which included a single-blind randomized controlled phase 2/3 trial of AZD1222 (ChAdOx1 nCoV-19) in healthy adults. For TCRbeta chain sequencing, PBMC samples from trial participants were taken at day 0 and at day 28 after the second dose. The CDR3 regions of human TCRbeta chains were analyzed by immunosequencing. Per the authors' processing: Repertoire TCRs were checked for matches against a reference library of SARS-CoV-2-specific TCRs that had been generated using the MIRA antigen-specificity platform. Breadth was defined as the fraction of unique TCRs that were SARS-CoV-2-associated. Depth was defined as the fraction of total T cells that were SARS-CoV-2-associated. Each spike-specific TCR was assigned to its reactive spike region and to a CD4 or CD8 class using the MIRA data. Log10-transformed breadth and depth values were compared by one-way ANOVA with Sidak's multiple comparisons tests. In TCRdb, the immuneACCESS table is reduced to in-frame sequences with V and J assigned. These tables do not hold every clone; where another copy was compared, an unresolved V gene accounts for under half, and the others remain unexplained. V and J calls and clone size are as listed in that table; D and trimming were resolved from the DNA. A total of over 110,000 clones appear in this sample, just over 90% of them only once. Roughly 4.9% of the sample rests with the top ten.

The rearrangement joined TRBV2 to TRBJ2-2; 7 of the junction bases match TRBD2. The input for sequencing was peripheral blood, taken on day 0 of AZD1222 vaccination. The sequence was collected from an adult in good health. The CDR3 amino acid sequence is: CASSEYIGGGPLSGELFF. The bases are TGTGCCAGCAGTGAATATATTGGGGGAGGGCCCTTGAGCGGGGAGCTGTTTTTT.